The TCR beta chain under discussion was sequenced for a study of OX40 agonist ivuxolimab in advanced cancers. Looking at the study overall: Intravenous ivuxolimab was administered to patients every 2 weeks at 0.01 to 10 mg/kg. Points from the study as a whole: Partial responders receiving 0.1-3.0 mg/kg showed among the lowest clonal expansion.

Enrollment shut out patients with autoimmune disease history or systemic immunosuppression. Points on this clone: The antigen is unknown.

Repertoires were generated with immunoSEQ multiplex PCR, while TCRdb's copy carries only in-frame clones and drops some. In the table there are 100,000 to 150,000 clones, around 92% of which are singletons. The TCR was taken from an adult with an advanced solid tumor such as melanoma, head and neck, liver or kidney cancer. The sequences come from CD4+ or CD8+ T cells sorted from blood, collected in a trial of the OX40 agonist ivuxolimab.

CDR3 loop: CASSNPAGGQETQYF. DNA of the CDR3: TGTGCCAGCAGCAACCCAGCGGGAGGACAAGAGACCCAGTACTTC. This chain connects TRBV5-5 to TRBJ2-5; TRBD2 matches 9 bases. Trimming took 4 bases from V and 2 from J; bases not matched to a gene: 6. Germline V lookup: CDR1 SGHKS, CDR2 YYEKEE (reference sequence). CDR3 length equals 15 residues.